This TCR beta chain came from a study of cytomegalovirus exposure and HLA in healthy donors. General observations from the study: In a later analysis, productive TCRs from donors in an Asian-associated ancestry cluster reportedly carried fewer N-insertions than the cohort mean.

Amplification used 60 Vbeta primers and 13 Jbeta primers. Data came from immunoSEQ multiplex PCR; TCRdb stores just in-frame clones and leaves some out. The sample holds fewer than 200,000 clones, over 60% seen once. The CDR3 has 16 amino acids. V was trimmed by 1 base and J by 4 bases, leaving 16 bases between them. Germline lookup yields CDR1 SGHTA and CDR2 FQGNSA. Of note for this clone: The antigen is undetermined.

The receptor's source is a female donor in good health and CMV-seronegative. Sequenced sample: PBMCs. V gene TRBV7-2 combines with J gene TRBJ1-2; D call uncertain. CDR3 sequence: CASSLEVGRLSYGYTF. The CDR3 bases are TGTGCCAGCAGCTTAGAAGTCGGCAGGTTGAGCTATGGCTACACCTTC.